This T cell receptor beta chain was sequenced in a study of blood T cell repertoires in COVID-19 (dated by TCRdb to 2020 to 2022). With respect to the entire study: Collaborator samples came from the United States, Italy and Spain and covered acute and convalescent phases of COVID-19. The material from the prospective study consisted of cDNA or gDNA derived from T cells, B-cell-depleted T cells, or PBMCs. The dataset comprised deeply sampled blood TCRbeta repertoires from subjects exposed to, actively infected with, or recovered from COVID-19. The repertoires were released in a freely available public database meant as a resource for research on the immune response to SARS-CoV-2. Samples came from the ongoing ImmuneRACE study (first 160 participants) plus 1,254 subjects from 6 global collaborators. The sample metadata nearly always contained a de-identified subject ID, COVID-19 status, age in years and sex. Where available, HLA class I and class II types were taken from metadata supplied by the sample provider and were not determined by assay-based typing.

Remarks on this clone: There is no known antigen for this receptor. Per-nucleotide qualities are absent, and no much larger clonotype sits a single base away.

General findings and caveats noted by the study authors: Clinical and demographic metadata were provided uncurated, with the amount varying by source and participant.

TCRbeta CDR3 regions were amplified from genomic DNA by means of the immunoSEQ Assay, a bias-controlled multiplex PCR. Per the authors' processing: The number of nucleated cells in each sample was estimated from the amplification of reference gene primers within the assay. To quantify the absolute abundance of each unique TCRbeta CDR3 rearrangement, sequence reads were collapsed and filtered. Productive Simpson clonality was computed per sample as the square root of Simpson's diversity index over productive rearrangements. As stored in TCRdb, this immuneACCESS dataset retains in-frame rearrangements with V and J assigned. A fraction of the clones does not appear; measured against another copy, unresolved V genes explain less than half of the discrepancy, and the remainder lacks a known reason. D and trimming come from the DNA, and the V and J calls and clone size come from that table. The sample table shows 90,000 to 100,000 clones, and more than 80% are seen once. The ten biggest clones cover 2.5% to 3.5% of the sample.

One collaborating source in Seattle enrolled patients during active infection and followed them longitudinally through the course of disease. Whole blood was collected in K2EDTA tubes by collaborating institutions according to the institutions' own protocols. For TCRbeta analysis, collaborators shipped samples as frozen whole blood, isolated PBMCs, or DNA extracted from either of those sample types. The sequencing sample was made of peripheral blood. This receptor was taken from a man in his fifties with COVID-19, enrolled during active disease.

The nucleotide sequence reads as follows: TGTGCCAGCAGCAGGACAGACGATCAGCCCCAGCATTTT. Its product reads: CASSRTDDQPQHF. In this chain, TRBV11-1 is recombined with TRBJ1-5; the D segment could be TRBD1, given 6 matching bases. The trim is 5 bases for V and 5 bases for J, with a gap of 10 bases between the germline ends. Taken from the germline V gene (reference sequence), the CDR1 and CDR2 loops are SGHAT and FQDESV. The cysteine opens and the phenylalanine closes a CDR3 of 13 amino acids. Just the 39-base CDR3 DNA is kept, in frame starting at base 1.